In this sample, the clone carrying this TCR beta chain turned up a few times. TCRdb reanalysed the reads using MiXCR and keeps one entry per CDR3 protein. This sample has over 300,000 distinct CDR3 sequences, with more than 8% found just once. The sample is drawn from a study of T cell repertoires in cytomegalovirus infection. This CDR3 contains 14 residues. The V and J ends lost 5 bases and 3 bases respectively, with 12 bases between them. Per the germline V gene, CDR1 is LNHDA and CDR2 is SQIVND (reference sequence). Sequences were obtained from PBMCs. The receptor's source is a human donor in good health (CMV status not recorded). Some clones in this sample may be carry-over from other donors' samples. This rearrangement joins TRBV19 to TRBJ2-3, with D unclear. The CDR3 reads CASSRYGATDTQYF. The DNA of the CDR3 is TGTGCCAGTAGTCGTTATGGAGCGACAGATACGCAGTATTTT.